The source of this T cell receptor (beta chain) is a study of cytomegalovirus exposure and HLA in healthy donors. Study details: Earlier, roughly 120 million unique TCR beta sequences were recovered from about 200 million T cells by an analysis. Study-wide findings and caveats: Analysis was carried out at a later point, and it linked a missense DCLRE1C variant to TCR beta V- and J-gene trimming.

For this clone: Its antigen is not identified.

CDR1 and CDR2 from the germline V gene are LNHDA and SQIVND (reference sequence). The V and J ends lost 7 bases and 9 bases respectively, with 18 bases between them. CDR3 length equals 13 residues. Use of 60 Vbeta and 13 Jbeta primers characterized the PCR. The data were produced by immunoSEQ multiplex PCR, yet TCRdb's version contains in-frame clones alone and is incomplete. The sample holds about 160,000 clones. This clonotype was sampled from a woman aged 55-70 years in good health and CMV-seronegative. V gene TRBV19 combines with J gene TRBJ1-1; a possible D gene is TRBD1 (6 bases). The sequenced sample consisted of PBMCs. CDR3 bases: TGTGCCAGTACCGATACAGGGTGGAAGAAAGCTTTCTTT. As protein: CASTDTGWKKAFF.